Below, 20 T cell receptor beta chains from the same sample are listed, as sequenced in a study of identical twins. TCRdb reanalysed the 5' RACE reads using MiXCR and keeps one entry per CDR3 protein. The sample includes 690,000 or so distinct CDR3 sequences, over 8.5% of them seen just once. These data are also associated with another study on yellow fever vaccine responses in identical twins.

The specimen was PBMCs. The receptors stem from a young woman in good health.

A few counts support this clonotype. The chain links TRBV6-5 to TRBJ2-7; no clear D gene. With 2 bases removed from V and 1 base from J, the gap between germline ends came to 9 bases. The germline V gene encodes CDR1 MNHEY and CDR2 SVGAGI. CDR3 length: 14 residues. The CDR3 here is CASSYVGDSYEQYF. Written as DNA, the CDR3 is TGTGCCAGCAGTTACGTTGGCGATTCCTACGAGCAGTACTTC.

This clonotype has more than one count but fewer than ten. V and J are TRBV11-1 and TRBJ2-7; 13 nucleotides line up with TRBD2. There are 16 residues in the CDR3. Germline assignment: CDR1 SGHAT and CDR2 FQDESV (reference sequence). V lost 0 bases, J lost 5 bases, and 4 bases stayed unmatched. The CDR3 sequence is CASSLAGLAGAHEQYF. The CDR3, as DNA: TGTGCCAGCAGCTTAGCAGGACTAGCGGGAGCGCACGAGCAGTACTTC.

This clonotype was counted many times. The genes are TRBV12-3 or TRBV12-4 and TRBJ2-5; the match to TRBD1 covers 9 bases. CDR3 size: 14 residues. After removal of 6 bases from V and 9 bases from J, the junction contained 11 bases not matched to a gene. CDR3 in amino acids: CASSRDRVQEAQYF. CDR3 sequence (DNA): TGTGCCAGCAGCCGGGACAGGGTCCAGGAGGCCCAGTACTTC.

V gene TRBV4-1 combines with J gene TRBJ2-3; 9 nucleotides match TRBD2. Germline V gene lookup returns CDR1 MGHRA and CDR2 YSYEKL. The CDR3 has 17 residues. V trimming: 1 base; J trimming: 2 bases; junction bases outside the gene matches: 7. The CDR3 region is CASSQGSLAGLTDTQYF. CDR3 sequence (DNA): TGCGCCAGCAGCCAAGGGAGCCTAGCGGGGCTCACAGATACGCAGTATTTT.

This clonotype was seen only a few times. The genes are TRBV11-2 and TRBJ2-2, with TRBD2 matching 14 bases. The CDR3 loop spans 20 amino acids. The V and J ends lost 0 bases and 5 bases, in that order; junction bases with no gene match: 11. CDR1 and CDR2 from the germline V gene are SGHAT and FQNNGV. CDR3 loop: CASSLDLSPGLAGATGELFF. The CDR3 coding sequence is TGTGCCAGCAGCTTAGATCTTTCTCCGGGACTAGCGGGGGCGACCGGGGAGCTGTTTTTT.

The chain employs TRBV24-1 and TRBJ2-2, with D tentatively TRBD2 (5 bases). In germline, CDR1 is KGHDR, CDR2 SFDVKD. With 1 base removed from V and 0 bases from J, the gap between germline ends came to 11 bases. The CDR3 runs 17 residues. CDR3 DNA: TGTGCCACCAGTGATTTATCGGGATATCCGAACACCGGGGAGCTGTTTTTT. Amino acid sequence: CATSDLSGYPNTGELFF.

This chain connects TRBV20-1 to TRBJ1-4; D is unresolved. Germline-derived CDR1 and CDR2 are DFQATT and SNEGSKA (reference sequence). The CDR3 runs 14 residues. V was trimmed by 1 base and J by 4 bases, leaving 10 bases between them. The CDR3 region has the DNA TGCAGTGCTAGAGCCGGACGCCTTAATGAAAAACTGTTTTTT. Its translation: CSARAGRLNEKLFF.

This rearrangement joins TRBV4-3 to TRBJ2-5, with D tentatively TRBD2 (6 bases). The germline CDR1 and CDR2 sequences are LGHNA and YSLEER. CDR3 length: 15 residues. The V end lost 4 bases, the J end lost 0 bases, and 12 bases lay between the germline ends. The CDR3 bases are TGCGCCAGCAGCCGCGGGGACTTCAACCAAGAGACCCAGTACTTC. It specifies CASSRGDFNQETQYF.

This sequence joins TRBV10-3 and TRBJ2-6; 12 bases are a match to TRBD1. CDR3 length equals 15 residues. V shed 11 bases and J 2 bases; nucleotides not matched to a gene: 4. Germline V gene lookup returns CDR1 ENHRY and CDR2 SYGVKD. For the CDR3, the DNA is TGTGCCGCCGGGACAGGGGGCACTGGGGCCAACGTCCTGACTTTC. It is translated as CAAGTGGTGANVLTF.

This clonotype was counted between two and nine times. The V and J genes are TRBV5-1 and TRBJ2-3; D uncertain. Germline V CDR1 and CDR2: SGHRS, YFSETQ. Trimming pared 9 bases from V and 3 bases from J, leaving 11 bases between. CDR3 length: 12 residues. CDR3 bases: TGCGCCACCAGAGACGGGACAGATACGCAGTATTTT. Translating gives CATRDGTDTQYF.

This clonotype was recorded many times. The V and J genes are TRBV7-2 and TRBJ2-2, with 8 bases that match TRBD1. The CDR3 is made up of 16 amino acids. V shed 1 base and J 2 bases; nucleotides not matched to a gene: 3. In germline, CDR1 is SGHTA, CDR2 FQGNSA. The CDR3 is CASSLGTGKNTGELFF. In DNA form, the CDR3 reads TGTGCCAGCAGCTTAGGGACAGGGAAAAACACCGGGGAGCTGTTTTTT.

This sequence joins TRBV4-1 and TRBJ2-1; the match to TRBD1 covers 11 bases. CDR1 is MGHRA and CDR2 is YSYEKL in the germline V gene. The CDR3 consists of 16 residues. J gave up 2 bases and V 1 base, and 1 base lay outside the gene matches. Here the CDR3 DNA reads TGCGCCAGCAGCCAAGTGGGACAGGGGGCCTACAATGAGCAGTTCTTC. Protein product: CASSQVGQGAYNEQFF.

The table lists this clonotype with a few counts. V is TRBV20-1 and J is TRBJ2-2; D not resolved. Trimming left V 1 base short and J 0 bases short, with 12 bases between. The CDR3 has 16 amino acids. CDR1 is DFQATT, CDR2 SNEGSKA, per germline (reference sequence). The CDR3 DNA reads as TGCAGTGCTAGAGTCTCGGGTAGGACGAACACCGGGGAGCTGTTTTTT. It codes for CSARVSGRTNTGELFF.

The CDR3 reads CASSTLGAGYNEQFF. The CDR3 DNA follows: TGTGCCAGCAGTACCCTCGGGGCCGGCTACAATGAGCAGTTCTTC. The V gene is TRBV28, the J gene TRBJ2-1, with D tentatively TRBD1 or TRBD2 (5 bases each). Per germline, CDR1 MDHEN and CDR2 SYDVKM. This CDR3 region has 15 residues. V was shortened by 5 bases and J by 3 bases, with 14 bases between the two germline ends.

This clonotype occurred many times. This chain connects TRBV5-1 to TRBJ2-2; 8 bases align to TRBD1. V dropped 5 bases and J dropped 5; count of bases not matched to a gene: 8. The CDR3 totals 15 residues. Germline CDR1 reads SGHRS; CDR2 reads YFSETQ. The CDR3 DNA follows: TGCGCCAGCAGGGAGGACAGGGCGACTACCGGGGAGCTGTTTTTT. Its translation is CASREDRATTGELFF.

This clonotype was seen at least ten times. The chain joins TRBV5-1 to TRBJ2-7; unclear D gene. V lost 0 bases, J lost 3 bases, and 10 bases lay in between. Germline CDR1 is SGHRS and CDR2 is YFSETQ. The CDR3 runs to 14 residues. The CDR3 loop is CASSLDGFFYEQYF. Here the CDR3 DNA reads TGCGCCAGCAGCTTGGATGGGTTTTTCTACGAGCAGTACTTC.

The rearrangement uses TRBV12-3 or TRBV12-4 and TRBJ2-5; 10 positions agree with TRBD2. Trimming removed 11 bases from V and 3 bases from J; junction bases left unmatched: 24. The CDR3 contains 19 residues. CDR3 in DNA: TGTGCCCTCAGTTTACGGGGGGGTAGCGGGAGGTTGGGTAAAGAGACCCAGTACTTC. Translated, it gives CALSLRGGSGRLGKETQYF.

This clonotype was counted only a few times. J is TRBJ2-1 and V is TRBV29-1; D ambiguous. Looked up from germline, CDR1 is SQVTM and CDR2 is ANQGSEA. Trimming cost V 7 bases and J 9 bases, with 22 bases left between them. The CDR3 loop spans 14 amino acids. The CDR3 is CSAPLLFGGGEQFF. DNA for the CDR3: TGCAGCGCTCCCCTACTCTTCGGTGGCGGTGAGCAGTTCTTC.

Written as DNA, the CDR3 is TGCGCCAGCAGTCATCCGGCCCCCGGGACAGGGGGCTACAATGAGCAGTTCTTC. This translates into CASSHPAPGTGGYNEQFF. This chain uses TRBV23-1 with TRBJ2-1; 11 nucleotides align to TRBD1. TRBV23-1 has ORF status, its function being uncertain. Trimming took 3 bases from V and 3 from J; bases not matched to a gene: 10. The CDR3 covers 18 residues.

The chain recombines TRBV9 with TRBJ2-2, with unresolved D. The CDR3 spans 14 residues. From germline, CDR1 is SGDLS and CDR2 YYNGEE. V lost 2 bases and J 3 bases, leaving 8 bases between the germline ends. In DNA, the CDR3 is TGTGCCAGCAGCGTTCGGCAGGACACCGGGGAGCTGTTTTTT. Translating gives CASSVRQDTGELFF.